This TCR beta chain originates from a study of blood T cell repertoires in COVID-19. TCRdb's table, derived via immunoSEQ multiplex PCR, lists solely in-frame clones and lacks some. The sample lists around 200,000 clones, approximately 81% occurring once. Sequences were obtained from peripheral blood. This TCR was sampled from a woman aged 80 or over with active or convalescent COVID-19.

CDR3 nucleotides: TGTGCCAGCAGCAATGGACAGCACTATGGCTACACCTTC. This gives the protein CASSNGQHYGYTF. This chain connects TRBV21-1 to TRBJ1-2; TRBD1 is the table's D call, not checked against the DNA. TRBV21-1 is flagged as a pseudogene. The CDR3 has 13 residues.